The present entry profiles one TCR beta chain with its context. The entry originates in a study of cytomegalovirus exposure and HLA in healthy donors. Germline V gene sequence: CDR1 SGHRS, CDR2 YFSETQ. The CDR3 sequence is 15 residues long. Losses at the gene ends were 0 bases for V and 5 bases for J; bases not matched to a gene: 6. PCR amplification relied on 60 Vbeta primers (plus 13 Jbeta primers). Data came from immunoSEQ multiplex PCR; TCRdb stores just in-frame clones and leaves some out. The table shows approximately 200,000 clones, with about 81% occurring only once. The chain recombines TRBV5-1 with TRBJ2-7; the match to TRBD2 covers 9 bases. This TCR derives from a man aged 25-45 years in good health and CMV-seropositive. The sample consisted of PBMCs. The CDR3 loop is CASSLGGGGAHEQYF. The CDR3 DNA follows: TGCGCCAGCAGCTTGGGCGGCGGGGGGGCGCACGAGCAGTACTTC.